This T cell receptor (beta chain) was identified during a study of cytomegalovirus exposure and HLA in healthy donors. PCR was performed using 60 Vbeta and 13 Jbeta primers. Repertoires were generated with immunoSEQ multiplex PCR, while TCRdb's copy carries only in-frame clones and drops some. Reported are more than 45,000 clones; the ten largest clones contain almost 4%. Germline V CDR1 and CDR2: MNHEY, SVGAGI. V lost 6 bases and J lost 8, with 16 bases in between. This CDR3 contains 13 residues. Sequencing was done on a sample of PBMCs. The TCR originated in a male donor in good health and CMV-seronegative. V gene TRBV6-5 combines with J gene TRBJ1-2; possibly TRBD1 for D (5 bases). CDR3 loop: CASRYPGVGGYTF. DNA for the CDR3: TGTGCCAGCAGATACCCGGGGGTAGGGGGCTACACCTTC.